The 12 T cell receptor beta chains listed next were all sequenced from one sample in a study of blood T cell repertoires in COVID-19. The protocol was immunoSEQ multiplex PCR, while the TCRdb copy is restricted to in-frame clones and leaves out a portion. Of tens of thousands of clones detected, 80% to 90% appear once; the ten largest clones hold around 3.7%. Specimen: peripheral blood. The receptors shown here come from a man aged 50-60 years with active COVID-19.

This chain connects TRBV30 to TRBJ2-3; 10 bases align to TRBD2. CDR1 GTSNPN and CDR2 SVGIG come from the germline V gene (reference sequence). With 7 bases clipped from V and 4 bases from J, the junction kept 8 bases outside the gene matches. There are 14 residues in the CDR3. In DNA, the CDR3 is TGTGCCTCCCTCAGCGGGGGGGCATCAGATACGCAGTATTTT. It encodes CASLSGGASDTQYF.

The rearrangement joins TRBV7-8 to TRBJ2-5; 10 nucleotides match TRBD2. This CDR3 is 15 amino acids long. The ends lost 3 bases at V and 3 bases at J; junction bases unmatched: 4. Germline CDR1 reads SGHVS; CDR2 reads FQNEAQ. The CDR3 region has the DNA TGTGCCAGCAGCTTTACCCTAGCGGGGGAAGAGACCCAGTACTTC. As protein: CASSFTLAGEETQYF.

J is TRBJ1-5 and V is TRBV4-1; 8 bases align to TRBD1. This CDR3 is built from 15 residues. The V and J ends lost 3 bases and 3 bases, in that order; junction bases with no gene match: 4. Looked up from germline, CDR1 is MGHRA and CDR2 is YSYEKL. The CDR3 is CASSQSGQVNQPQHF. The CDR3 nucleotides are TGCGCCAGCAGCCAGTCGGGACAGGTCAATCAGCCCCAGCATTTT.

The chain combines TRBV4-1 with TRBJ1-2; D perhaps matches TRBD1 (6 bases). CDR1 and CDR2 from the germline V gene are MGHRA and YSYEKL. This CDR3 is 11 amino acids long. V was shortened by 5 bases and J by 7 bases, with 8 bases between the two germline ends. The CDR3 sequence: CASSSGVGYTF. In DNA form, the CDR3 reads TGCGCCAGCAGCTCAGGGGTTGGCTACACCTTC.

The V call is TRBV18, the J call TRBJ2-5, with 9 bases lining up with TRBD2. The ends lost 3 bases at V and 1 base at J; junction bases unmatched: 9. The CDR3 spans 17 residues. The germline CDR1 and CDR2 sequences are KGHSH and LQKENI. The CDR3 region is CASSPPRSGGFQETQYF. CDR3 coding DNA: TGTGCCAGCTCACCCCCGAGAAGCGGGGGGTTCCAAGAGACCCAGTACTTC.

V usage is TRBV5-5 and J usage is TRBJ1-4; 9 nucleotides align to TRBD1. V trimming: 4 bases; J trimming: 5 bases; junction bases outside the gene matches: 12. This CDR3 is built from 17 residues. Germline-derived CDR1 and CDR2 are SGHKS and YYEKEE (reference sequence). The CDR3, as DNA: TGTGCCAGCAGCATAGTCCCGGGACAGGGTACGAATGAAAAACTGTTTTTT. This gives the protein CASSIVPGQGTNEKLFF.

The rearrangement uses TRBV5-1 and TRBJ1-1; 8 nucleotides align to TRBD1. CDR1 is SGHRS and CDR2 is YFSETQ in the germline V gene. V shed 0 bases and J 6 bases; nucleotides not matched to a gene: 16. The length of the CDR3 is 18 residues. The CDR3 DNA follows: TGCGCCAGCAGCTTGGCGCGGGACAGGCCGACAAGCCTTGCTGAAGCTTTCTTT. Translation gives CASSLARDRPTSLAEAFF.

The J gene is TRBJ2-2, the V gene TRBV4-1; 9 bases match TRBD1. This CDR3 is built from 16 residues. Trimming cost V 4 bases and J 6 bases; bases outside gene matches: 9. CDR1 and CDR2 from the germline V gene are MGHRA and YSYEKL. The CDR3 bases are TGCGCCAGCAGCCCCCTACGGAGGACAGGGGCCGGGGAGCTGTTTTTT. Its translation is CASSPLRRTGAGELFF.

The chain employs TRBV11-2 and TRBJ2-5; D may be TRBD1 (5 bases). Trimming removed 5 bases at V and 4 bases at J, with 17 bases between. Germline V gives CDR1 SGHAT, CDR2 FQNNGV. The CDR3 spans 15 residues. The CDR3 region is CASSGSLGQGETQYF. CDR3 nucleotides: TGTGCCAGCAGCGGCTCGTTAGGCCAGGGAGAGACCCAGTACTTC.

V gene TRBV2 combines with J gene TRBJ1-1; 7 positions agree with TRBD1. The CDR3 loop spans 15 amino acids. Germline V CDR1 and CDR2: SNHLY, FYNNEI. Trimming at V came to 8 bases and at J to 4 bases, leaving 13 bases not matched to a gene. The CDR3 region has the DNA TGTGCCAGCCAGGCCTACAGGGGAAGGGCCACTGAAGCTTTCTTT. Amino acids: CASQAYRGRATEAFF.

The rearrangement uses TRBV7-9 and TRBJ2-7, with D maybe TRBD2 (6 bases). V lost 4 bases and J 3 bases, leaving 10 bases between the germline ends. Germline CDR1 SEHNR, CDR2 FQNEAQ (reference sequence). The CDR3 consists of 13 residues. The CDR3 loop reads CASSSPEGYEQYF. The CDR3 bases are TGTGCCAGCAGCTCCCCGGAGGGCTACGAGCAGTACTTC.

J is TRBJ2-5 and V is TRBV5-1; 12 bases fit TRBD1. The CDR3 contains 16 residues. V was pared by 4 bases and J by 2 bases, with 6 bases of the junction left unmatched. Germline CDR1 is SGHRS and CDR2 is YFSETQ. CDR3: CASSKGQGALQETQYF. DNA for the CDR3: TGCGCCAGCAGCAAGGGACAGGGGGCTCTGCAAGAGACCCAGTACTTC.